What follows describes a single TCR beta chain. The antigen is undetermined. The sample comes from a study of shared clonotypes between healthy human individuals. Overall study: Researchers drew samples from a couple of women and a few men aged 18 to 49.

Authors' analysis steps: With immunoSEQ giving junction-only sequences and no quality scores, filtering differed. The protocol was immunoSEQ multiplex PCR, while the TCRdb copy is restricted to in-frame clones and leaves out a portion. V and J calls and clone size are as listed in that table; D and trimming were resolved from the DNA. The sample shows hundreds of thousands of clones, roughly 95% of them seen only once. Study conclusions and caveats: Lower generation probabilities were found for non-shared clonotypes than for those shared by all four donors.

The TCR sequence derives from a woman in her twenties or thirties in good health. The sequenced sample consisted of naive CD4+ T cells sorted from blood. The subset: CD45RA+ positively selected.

This CDR3 reads CASRIPGYEQYF. The CDR3 coding sequence is TGTGCCAGCAGAATTCCGGGCTACGAGCAGTACTTC. The rearrangement links TRBV28 to TRBJ2-7; the D is unclear. The CDR3 is 12 residues long. Germline V lookup: CDR1 MDHEN, CDR2 SYDVKM. V was clipped by 6 bases and J by 3 bases, with 9 bases between them.